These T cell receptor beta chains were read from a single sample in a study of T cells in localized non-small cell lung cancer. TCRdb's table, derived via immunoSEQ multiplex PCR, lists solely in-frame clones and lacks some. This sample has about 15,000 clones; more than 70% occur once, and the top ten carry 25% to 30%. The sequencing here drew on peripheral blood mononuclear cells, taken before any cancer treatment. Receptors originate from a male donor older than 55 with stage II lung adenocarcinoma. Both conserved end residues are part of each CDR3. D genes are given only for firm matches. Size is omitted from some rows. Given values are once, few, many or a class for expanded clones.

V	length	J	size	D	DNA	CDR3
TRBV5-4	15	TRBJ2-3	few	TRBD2	TGTGCCAGTTATAGCGGGGGGTATAGCACAGATACGCAGTATTTT	CASYSGGYSTDTQYF
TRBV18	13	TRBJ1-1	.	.	TGTGCCAGCTCCGACAGTCGAAACACTGAAGCTTTCTTT	CASSDSRNTEAFF
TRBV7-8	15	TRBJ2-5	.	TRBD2	TGTGCCAGCAGCTCAACTAGCGGGATCCTACAGACCCAGTACTTC	CASSSTSGILQTQYF
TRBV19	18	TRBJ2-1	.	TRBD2	TGTGCCAGTAGCCCCGGGACTAGCGGGAGTCTGTCCTACAATGAGCAGTTCTTC	CASSPGTSGSLSYNEQFF
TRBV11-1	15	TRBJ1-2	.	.	TGTGCCAGCAGTCTGGAAATAGGACGGGACTATGGCTACACCTTC	CASSLEIGRDYGYTF
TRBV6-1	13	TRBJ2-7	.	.	TGTGCCAATTCACAGTCGAGCGGTTTTGAGCAGTACTTC	CANSQSSGFEQYF
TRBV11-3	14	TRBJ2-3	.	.	TGTGCCAGCAGCTTAGGGGAGGTCACAGATACGCAGTATTTT	CASSLGEVTDTQYF
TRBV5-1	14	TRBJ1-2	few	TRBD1	TGCGCCAGCACCCCCGACAGGGGCCAATATGGCTACACCTTC	CASTPDRGQYGYTF
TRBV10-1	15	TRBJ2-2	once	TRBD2	TGCGCCAGCAGTGAGTCGCAACTCAGCGGGGGGGTCCTGTTTTTT	CASSESQLSGGVLFF
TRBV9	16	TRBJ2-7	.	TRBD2	TGTGCCAGCAGCCCGGGACTAGCGGGAGGGCCCCACGAGCAGTACTTC	CASSPGLAGGPHEQYF
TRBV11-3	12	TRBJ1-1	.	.	TGTGCCAGCAGCTTAAGTATCGGTGAAGCTTTCTTT	CASSLSIGEAFF
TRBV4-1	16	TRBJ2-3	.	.	TGCGCCAGCAGCCAAGAGGGAGGCGGGGTTTCAGATACGCAGTATTTT	CASSQEGGGVSDTQYF
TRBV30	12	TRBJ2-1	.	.	TGTGCCTGGAGTGTAACCGACAATGAGCAGTTCTTC	CAWSVTDNEQFF
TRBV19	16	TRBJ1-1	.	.	TGTGCCAGTAGTATTTTAGCAGCCAACGTCGTGACTGAAGCTTTCTTT	CASSILAANVVTEAFF
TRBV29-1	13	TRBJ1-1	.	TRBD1	TGCAGCGTTGGACAGGGTCCGAACACTGAAGCTTTCTTT	CSVGQGPNTEAFF
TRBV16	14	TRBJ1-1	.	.	TGTGCCAGCAGCCCCCAAGGCTTTAACACTGAAGCTTTCTTT	CASSPQGFNTEAFF
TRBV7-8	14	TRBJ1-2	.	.	TGTGCCAGCAGCTGGGACTCCCGGGGCTATGGCTACACCTTC	CASSWDSRGYGYTF
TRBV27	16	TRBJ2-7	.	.	TGTGCCAGCCCACCCATAGAGACCGGGACCACCTACGAGCAGTACTTC	CASPPIETGTTYEQYF
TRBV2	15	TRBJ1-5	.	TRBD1	TGTGCCAGCAGCGGACAGGGGACCGGGAATCAGCCCCAGCATTTT	CASSGQGTGNQPQHF
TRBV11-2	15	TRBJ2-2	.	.	TGTGCCAGCAGCTTCTCCGGGACCAACACCGGGGAGCTGTTTTTT	CASSFSGTNTGELFF
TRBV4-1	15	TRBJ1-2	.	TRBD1	TGCGCCAGCAGCCCGCCGGGACAGGGGGCCGGGGGCTACACCTTC	CASSPPGQGAGGYTF
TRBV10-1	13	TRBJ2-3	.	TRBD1	TGCGCCAGCAGTGGGACAGGGGCAGATACGCAGTATTTT	CASSGTGADTQYF
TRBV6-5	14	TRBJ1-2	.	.	TGTGCCAGCAGTTACTCGACTGCGGGCTATGGCTACACCTTC	CASSYSTAGYGYTF
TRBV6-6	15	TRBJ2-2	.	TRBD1	TGTGCCAGCAGTTACTCCCTGGGACAGGCCGGGGAGCTGTTTTTT	CASSYSLGQAGELFF
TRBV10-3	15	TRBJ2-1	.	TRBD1	TGTGCCATCAGTGAAACAGGGGGAAAGAACAATGAGCAGTTCTTC	CAISETGGKNNEQFF
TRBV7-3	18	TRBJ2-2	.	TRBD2	TGTGCCAGCAGCCCCCGAGGACTAGCGGGAGGAGGGGCCGGGGAGCTGTTTTTT	CASSPRGLAGGGAGELFF
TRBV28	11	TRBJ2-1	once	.	TGTGCCAGCAGGTCAGGGCGTGAGCAGTTCTTC	CASRSGREQFF